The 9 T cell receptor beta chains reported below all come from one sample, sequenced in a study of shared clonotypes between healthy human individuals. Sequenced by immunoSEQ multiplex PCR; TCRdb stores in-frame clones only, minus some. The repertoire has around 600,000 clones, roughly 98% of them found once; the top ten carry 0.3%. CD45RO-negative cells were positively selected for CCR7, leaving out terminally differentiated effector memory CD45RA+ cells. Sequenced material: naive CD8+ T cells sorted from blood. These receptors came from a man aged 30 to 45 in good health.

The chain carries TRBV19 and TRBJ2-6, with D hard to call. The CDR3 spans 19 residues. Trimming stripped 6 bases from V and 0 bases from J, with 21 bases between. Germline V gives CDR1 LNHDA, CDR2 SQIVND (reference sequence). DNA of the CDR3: TGTGCCAGTAGCCCCGAGGCCCTGACTTTAGGCTCTGGGGCCAACGTCCTGACTTTC. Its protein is CASSPEALTLGSGANVLTF.

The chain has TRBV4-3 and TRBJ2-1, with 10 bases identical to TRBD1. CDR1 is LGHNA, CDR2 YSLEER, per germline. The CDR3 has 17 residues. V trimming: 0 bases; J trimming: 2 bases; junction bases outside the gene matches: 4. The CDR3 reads CASSQDPGTGAYNEQFF. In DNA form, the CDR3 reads TGCGCCAGCAGCCAAGACCCCGGGACAGGGGCCTACAATGAGCAGTTCTTC.

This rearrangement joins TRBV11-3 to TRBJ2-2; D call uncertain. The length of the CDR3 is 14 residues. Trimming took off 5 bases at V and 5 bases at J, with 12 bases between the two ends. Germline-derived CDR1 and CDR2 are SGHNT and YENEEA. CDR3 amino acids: CASSHSAITGELFF. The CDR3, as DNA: TGTGCCAGCAGCCACAGTGCGATAACCGGGGAGCTGTTTTTT. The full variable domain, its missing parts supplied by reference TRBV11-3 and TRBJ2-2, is EAGVVQSPRYKIIEKKQPVAFWCNPISGHNTLYWYLQNLGQGPELLIRYENEEAVDDSQLPKDRFSAERLKGVDSTLKIQPAELGDSAVYLCASSHSAITGELFFGEGSRLTVL.

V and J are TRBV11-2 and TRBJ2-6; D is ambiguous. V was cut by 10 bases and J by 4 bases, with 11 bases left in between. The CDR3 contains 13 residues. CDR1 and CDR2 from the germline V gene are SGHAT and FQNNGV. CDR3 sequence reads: CATSLPGANVLTF. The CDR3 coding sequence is TGTGCCACATCCCTCCCAGGGGCCAACGTCCTGACTTTC.

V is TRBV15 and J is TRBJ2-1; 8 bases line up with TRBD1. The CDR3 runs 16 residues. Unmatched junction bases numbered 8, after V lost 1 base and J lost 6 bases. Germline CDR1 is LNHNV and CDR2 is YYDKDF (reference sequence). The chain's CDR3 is CATSRAGGARVNEQFF. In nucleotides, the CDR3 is TGTGCCACCAGCAGAGCAGGGGGCGCGCGGGTCAATGAGCAGTTCTTC.

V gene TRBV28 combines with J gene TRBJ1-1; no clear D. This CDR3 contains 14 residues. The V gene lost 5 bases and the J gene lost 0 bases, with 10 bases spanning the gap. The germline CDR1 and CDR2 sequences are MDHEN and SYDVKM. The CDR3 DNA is TGTGCCAGCAGTCTTTGGGCGGTGAACACTGAAGCTTTCTTT. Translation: CASSLWAVNTEAFF. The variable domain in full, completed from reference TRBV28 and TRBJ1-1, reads DVKVTQSSRYLVKRTGEKVFLECVQDMDHENMFWYRQDPGLGLRLIYFSYDVKMKEKGDIPEGYSVSREKKERFSLILESASTNQTSMYLCASSLWAVNTEAFFGQGTRLTVV.

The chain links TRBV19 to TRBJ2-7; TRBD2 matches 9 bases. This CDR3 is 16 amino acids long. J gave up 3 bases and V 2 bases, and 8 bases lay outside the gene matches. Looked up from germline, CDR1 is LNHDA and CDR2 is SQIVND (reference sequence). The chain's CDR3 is CASSIQAGTSFYEQYF. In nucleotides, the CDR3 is TGTGCCAGTAGTATACAAGCCGGGACTAGCTTCTACGAGCAGTACTTC. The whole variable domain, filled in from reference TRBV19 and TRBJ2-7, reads DGGITQSPKYLFRKEGQNVTLSCEQNLNHDAMYWYRQDPGQGLRLIYYSQIVNDFQKGDIAEGYSVSREKKESFPLTVTSAQKNPTAFYLCASSIQAGTSFYEQYFGPGTRLTVT.

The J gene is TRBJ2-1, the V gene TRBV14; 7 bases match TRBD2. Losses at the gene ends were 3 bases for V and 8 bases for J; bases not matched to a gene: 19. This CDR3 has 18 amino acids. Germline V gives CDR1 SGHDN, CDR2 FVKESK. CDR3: CASSHATGISGGGHEQFF. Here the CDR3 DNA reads TGTGCCAGCAGCCACGCTACTGGGATTAGCGGCGGGGGTCATGAGCAGTTCTTC.

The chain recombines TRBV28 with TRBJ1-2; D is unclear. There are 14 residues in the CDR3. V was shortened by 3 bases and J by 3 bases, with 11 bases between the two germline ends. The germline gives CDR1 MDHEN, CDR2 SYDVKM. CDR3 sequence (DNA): TGTGCCAGCAGTTTCTTTCGGACGGACTATGGCTACACCTTC. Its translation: CASSFFRTDYGYTF.